This TCR beta chain was captured in a study of blood T cell repertoires in COVID-19. CDR1 LNHDA and CDR2 SQIVND come from the germline V gene (reference sequence). The junction had 17 bases not matched to a gene; V was cut back by 5 bases and J by 5 bases. CDR3 length: 19 amino acids. TCRdb's copy holds only in-frame clones and misses some; the assay was immunoSEQ multiplex PCR. The sample yields roughly 97,000 clones, 75% to 85% seen once. This chain links TRBV19 with TRBJ2-1; 11 bases are shared with TRBD2. The sequence came from a man in his 60s with acute or convalescent COVID-19. Sequencing was carried out using peripheral blood. CDR3 nucleotide sequence: TGTGCCAGTAGTTCCCCCAGCTTATCTAGCGGGAGGTGGGACAATGAGCAGTTCTTC. This sequence encodes CASSSPSLSSGRWDNEQFF. The whole variable domain, remainder taken from reference TRBV19 and TRBJ2-1, is DGGITQSPKYLFRKEGQNVTLSCEQNLNHDAMYWYRQDPGQGLRLIYYSQIVNDFQKGDIAEGYSVSREKKESFPLTVTSAQKNPTAFYLCASSSPSLSSGRWDNEQFFGPGTRLTVL.